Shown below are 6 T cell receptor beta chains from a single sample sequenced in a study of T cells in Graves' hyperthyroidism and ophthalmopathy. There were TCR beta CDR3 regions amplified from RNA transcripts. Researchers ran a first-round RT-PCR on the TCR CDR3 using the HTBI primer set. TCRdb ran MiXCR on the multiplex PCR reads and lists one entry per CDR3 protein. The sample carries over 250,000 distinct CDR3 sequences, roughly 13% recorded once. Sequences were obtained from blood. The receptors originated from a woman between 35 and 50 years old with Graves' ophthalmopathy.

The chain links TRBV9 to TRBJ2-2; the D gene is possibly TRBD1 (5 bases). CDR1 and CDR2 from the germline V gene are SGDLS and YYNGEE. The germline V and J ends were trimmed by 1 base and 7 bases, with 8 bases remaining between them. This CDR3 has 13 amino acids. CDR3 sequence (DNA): TGTGCCAGCAGCGTACAGGGAAGCGGGGAGCTGTTTTTT. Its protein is CASSVQGSGELFF.

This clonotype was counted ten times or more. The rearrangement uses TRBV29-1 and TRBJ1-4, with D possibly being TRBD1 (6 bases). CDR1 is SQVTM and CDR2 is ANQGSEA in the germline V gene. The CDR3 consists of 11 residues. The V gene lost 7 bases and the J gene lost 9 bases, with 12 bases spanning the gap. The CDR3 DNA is TGCAGCGCTGAGCAGGGGAAAAAACTGTTTTTT. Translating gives CSAEQGKKLFF.

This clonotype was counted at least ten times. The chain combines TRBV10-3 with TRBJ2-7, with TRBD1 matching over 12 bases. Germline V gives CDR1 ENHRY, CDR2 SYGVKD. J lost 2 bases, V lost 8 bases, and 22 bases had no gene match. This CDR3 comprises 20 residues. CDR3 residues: CAIAPSGGTGGAPGPYEQYF. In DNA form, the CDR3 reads TGTGCCATCGCCCCGTCGGGAGGGACAGGGGGCGCCCCGGGCCCCTACGAGCAGTACTTC.

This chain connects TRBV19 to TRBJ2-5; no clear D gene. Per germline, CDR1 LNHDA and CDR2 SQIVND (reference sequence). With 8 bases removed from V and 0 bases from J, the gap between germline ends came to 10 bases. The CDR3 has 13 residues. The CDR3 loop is CASARLHQETQYF. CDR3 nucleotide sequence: TGTGCCAGTGCTAGACTCCACCAAGAGACCCAGTACTTC.

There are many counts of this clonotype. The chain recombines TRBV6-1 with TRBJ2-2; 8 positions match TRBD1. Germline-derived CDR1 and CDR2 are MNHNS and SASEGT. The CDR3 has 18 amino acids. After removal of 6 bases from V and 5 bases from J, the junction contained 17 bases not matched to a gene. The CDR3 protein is CASRQTRRDRSLTGELFF. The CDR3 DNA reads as TGTGCCAGCAGACAGACACGAAGGGACAGGTCTTTGACCGGGGAGCTGTTTTTT.

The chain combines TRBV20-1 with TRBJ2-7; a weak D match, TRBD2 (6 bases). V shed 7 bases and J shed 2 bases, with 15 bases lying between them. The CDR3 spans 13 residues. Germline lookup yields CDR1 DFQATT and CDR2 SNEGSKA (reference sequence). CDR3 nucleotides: TGCAGTGGAGGTGGAACGGGGGCCTACGAGCAGTACTTC. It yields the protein CSGGGTGAYEQYF.